This record looks at one TCR beta chain sequence and its context. V was cut by 5 bases and J by 1 base, with 11 bases left in between. The germline V gene has CDR1 MNHNS and CDR2 SASEGT. This CDR3 has 14 residues. The study ran its PCR with 60 Vbeta and 13 Jbeta primers. Clones were read by immunoSEQ multiplex PCR, and TCRdb kept only the in-frame ones, dropping some. The repertoire holds around 68,000 clones, with approximately 72% as singletons. This sample is drawn from a study of cytomegalovirus exposure and HLA in healthy donors. This TCR was recovered from a woman aged 30 to 39 in good health and CMV-seropositive. The material sequenced was PBMCs. The V gene is TRBV6-1, the J gene TRBJ1-2; a possible D gene is TRBD1 (5 bases). CDR3 residues: CASSPQGRNYGYTF. In DNA form, the CDR3 reads TGTGCCAGCAGTCCTCAGGGTCGTAACTATGGCTACACCTTC.